This TCR beta chain was profiled in a study of persistence of HIV-infected CD4 T cells. Study in general: Two participants gave one leukapheresis sample; others gave up to roughly 180 mL blood repeatedly.

This clone turned up a few times. The antigen remains unidentified. Overlapping HIV-1 Gag 15-mer peptides at around 1 ug per peptide per mL were used. Sorted nonresponding memory CD4+ T cells were CD40L-negative, CD69-negative, CD45RO-high. Inclusion required CMV-positive serology and CD4+ counts above 400 cells/uL. The libraries were made with immunoSEQ version 4 in survey mode. The repertoire was sequenced with immunoSEQ multiplex PCR; TCRdb's copy has only in-frame clones and lacks some. Seen here are about 64,000 clones, roughly 77% observed once, and the top ten hold roughly 1.7%. This sequence originates from an adult man with HIV who was CMV-seropositive. The sample here was CD4+ T cells sorted from PBMCs after roughly 20-hour stimulation, taken from a patient who received antiretroviral therapy.

CDR3: CSAGANYGYTF. The CDR3 DNA reads as TGCAGTGCTGGTGCTAACTATGGCTACACCTTC. This chain links TRBV20-1 with TRBJ1-2; D gene unclear. This CDR3 is 11 amino acids long. Trimming took off 5 bases at V and 0 bases at J, with 4 bases between the two ends. Germline CDR1 and CDR2: DFQATT and SNEGSKA (reference sequence).